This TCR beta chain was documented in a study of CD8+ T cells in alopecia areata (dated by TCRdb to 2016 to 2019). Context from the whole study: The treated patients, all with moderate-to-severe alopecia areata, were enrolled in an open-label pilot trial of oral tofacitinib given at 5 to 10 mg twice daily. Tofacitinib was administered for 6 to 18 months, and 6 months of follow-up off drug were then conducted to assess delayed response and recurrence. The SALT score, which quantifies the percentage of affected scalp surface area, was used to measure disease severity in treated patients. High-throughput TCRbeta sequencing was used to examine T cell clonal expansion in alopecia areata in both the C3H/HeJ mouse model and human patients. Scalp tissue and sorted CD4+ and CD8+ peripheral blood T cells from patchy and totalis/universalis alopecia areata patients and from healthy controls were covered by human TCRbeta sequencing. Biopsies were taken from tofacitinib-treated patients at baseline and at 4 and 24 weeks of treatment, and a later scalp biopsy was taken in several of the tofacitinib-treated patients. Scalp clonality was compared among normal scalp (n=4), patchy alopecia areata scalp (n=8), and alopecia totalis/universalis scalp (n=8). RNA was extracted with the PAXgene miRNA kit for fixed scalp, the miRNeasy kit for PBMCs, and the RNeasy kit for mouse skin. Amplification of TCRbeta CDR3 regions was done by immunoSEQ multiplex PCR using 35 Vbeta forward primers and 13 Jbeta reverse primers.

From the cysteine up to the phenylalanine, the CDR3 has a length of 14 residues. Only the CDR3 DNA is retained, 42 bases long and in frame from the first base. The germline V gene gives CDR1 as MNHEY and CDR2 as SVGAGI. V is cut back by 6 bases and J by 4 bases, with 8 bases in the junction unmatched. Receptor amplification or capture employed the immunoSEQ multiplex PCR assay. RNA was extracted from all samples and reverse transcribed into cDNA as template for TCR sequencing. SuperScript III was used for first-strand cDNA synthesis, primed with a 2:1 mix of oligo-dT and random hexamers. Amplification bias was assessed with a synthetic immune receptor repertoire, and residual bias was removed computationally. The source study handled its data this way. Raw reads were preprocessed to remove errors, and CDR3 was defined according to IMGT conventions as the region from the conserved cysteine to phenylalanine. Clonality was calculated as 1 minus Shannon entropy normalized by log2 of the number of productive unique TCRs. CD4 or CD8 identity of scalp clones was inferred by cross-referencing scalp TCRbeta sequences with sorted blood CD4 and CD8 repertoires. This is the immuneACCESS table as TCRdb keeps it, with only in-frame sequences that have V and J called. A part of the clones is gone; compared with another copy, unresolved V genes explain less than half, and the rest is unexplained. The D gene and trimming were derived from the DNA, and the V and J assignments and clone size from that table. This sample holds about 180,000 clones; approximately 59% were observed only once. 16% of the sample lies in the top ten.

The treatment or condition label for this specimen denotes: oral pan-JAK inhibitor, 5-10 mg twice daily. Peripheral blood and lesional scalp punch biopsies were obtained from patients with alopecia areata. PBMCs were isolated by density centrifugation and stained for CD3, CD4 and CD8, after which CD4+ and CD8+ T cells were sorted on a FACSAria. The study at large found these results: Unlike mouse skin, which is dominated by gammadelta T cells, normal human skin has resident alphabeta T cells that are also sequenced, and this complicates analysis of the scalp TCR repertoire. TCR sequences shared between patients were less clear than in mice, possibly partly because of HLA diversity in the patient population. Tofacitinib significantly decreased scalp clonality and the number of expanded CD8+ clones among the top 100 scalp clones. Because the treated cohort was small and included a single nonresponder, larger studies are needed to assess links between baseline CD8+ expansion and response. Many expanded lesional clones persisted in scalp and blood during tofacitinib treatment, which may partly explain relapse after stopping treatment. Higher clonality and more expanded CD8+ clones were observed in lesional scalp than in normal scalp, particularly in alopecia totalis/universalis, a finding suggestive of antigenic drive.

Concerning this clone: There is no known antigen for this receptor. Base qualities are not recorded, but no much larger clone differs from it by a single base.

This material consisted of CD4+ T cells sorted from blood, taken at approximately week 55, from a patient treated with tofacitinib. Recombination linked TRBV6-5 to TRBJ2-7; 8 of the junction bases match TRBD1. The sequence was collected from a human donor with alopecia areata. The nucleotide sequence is TGTGCCAGCAGGTCTGGACAGGGTACTTACGAGCAGTACTTC. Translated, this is CASRSGQGTYEQYF.